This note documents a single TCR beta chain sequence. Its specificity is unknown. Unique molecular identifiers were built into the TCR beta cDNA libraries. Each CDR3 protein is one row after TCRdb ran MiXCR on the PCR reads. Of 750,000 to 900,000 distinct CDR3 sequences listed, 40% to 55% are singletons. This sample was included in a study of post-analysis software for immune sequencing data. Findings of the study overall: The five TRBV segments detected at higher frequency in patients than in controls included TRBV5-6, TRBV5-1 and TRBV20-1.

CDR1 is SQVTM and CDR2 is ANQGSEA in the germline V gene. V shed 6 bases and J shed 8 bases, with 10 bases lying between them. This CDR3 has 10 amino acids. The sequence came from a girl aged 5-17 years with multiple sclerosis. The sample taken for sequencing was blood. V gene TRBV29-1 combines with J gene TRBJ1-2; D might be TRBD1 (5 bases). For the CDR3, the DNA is TGCAGCGTGGGGGGTGAAGGCTACACCTTC. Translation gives CSVGGEGYTF.